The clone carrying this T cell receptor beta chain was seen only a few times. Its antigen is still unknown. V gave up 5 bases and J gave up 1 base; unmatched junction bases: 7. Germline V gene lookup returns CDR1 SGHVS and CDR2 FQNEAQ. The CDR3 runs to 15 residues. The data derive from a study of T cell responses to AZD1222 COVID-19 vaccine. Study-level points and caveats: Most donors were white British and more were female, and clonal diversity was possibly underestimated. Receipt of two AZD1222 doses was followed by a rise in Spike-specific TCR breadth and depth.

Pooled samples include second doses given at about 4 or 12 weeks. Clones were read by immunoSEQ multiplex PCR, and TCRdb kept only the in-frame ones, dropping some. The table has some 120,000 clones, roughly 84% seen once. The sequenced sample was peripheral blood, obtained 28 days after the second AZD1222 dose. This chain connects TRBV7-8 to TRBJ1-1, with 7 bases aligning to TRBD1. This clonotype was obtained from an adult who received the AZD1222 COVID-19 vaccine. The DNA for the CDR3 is TGTGCCAGCAGCAGTTTTAGGACAGGGAACACTGAAGCTTTCTTT. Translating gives CASSSFRTGNTEAFF.